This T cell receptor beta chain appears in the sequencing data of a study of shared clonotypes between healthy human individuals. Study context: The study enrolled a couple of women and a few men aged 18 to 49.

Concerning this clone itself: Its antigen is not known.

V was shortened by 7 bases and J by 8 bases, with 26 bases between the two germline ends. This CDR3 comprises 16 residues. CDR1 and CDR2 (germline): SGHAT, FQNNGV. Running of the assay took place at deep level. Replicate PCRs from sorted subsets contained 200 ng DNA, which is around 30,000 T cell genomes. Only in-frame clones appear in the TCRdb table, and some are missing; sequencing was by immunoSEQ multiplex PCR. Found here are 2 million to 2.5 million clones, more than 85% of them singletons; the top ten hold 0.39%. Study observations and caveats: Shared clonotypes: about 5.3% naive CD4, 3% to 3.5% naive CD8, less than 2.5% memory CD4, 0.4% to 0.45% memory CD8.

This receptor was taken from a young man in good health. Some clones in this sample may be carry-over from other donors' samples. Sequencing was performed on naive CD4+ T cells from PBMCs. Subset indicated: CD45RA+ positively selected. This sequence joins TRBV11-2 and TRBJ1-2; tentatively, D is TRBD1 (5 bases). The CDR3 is CASTQQDGVLGFGYTF. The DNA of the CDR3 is TGTGCCAGCACCCAACAGGACGGGGTGCTGGGTTTCGGCTACACCTTC.